This is a list of T cell receptor beta chains from one sample in a study of technical replicates of blood from a handful of donors. Assay: immunoSEQ multiplex PCR; the TCRdb copy retains only in-frame clones and omits some. The table has about 94,000 clones, 95% seen once. The sample was T cells isolated from PBMCs. The receptors originated from a human donor in good health. Each CDR3 is given with its conserved first and last residue.

V	J	CDR3
TRBV7-6	TRBJ2-7	CASMGWRSYEQYF
TRBV19	TRBJ1-2	CASSIQGQGGYTF
TRBV6-1	TRBJ2-5	CASRDSLLQETQYF
TRBV5-4	TRBJ2-7	CASSPNKGQGDHRTYEQYF
TRBV29-1	TRBJ2-7	CSVEAGQGGEQYF
TRBV2	TRBJ1-1	CASSEVTGVKAFF
TRBV7-8	TRBJ1-2	CASSGRVAGRLSYTF
TRBV5-1	TRBJ2-1	CASSQLAGSYNEQFF
TRBV5-6	TRBJ1-2	CASSRTDSTPGYTF
TRBV20-1	TRBJ2-5	CSAIAETQYF
TRBV5-1	TRBJ2-1	CASSWFGGGNNEQFF
TRBV7-2	TRBJ2-7	CASSLKTGTVTYEQYF
TRBV27	TRBJ2-5	CASSFHGSRQETQYF
TRBV2	TRBJ2-1	CASKASGSPYNEQFF
TRBV14	TRBJ1-4	CASSRQATNEKLFF
TRBV7-9	TRBJ1-5	CASSSGDQPQHF
TRBV21-1	TRBJ2-1	CASRFWKTTREDARLVASEQFF
TRBV2	TRBJ2-4	CASSSLDGDIQYF
TRBV6-1	TRBJ2-1	CASSEQGRGGSAYNEQFF
TRBV7-3	TRBJ2-1	CASSSGLAGAFNEQFF
TRBV6-1	TRBJ2-1	CASSEQTRDEQFF
TRBV5-1	TRBJ2-1	CASSSPGLRGEQFF
TRBV11-2	TRBJ2-7	CASSLGSTGGYEQYF
TRBV6-5	TRBJ1-2	CASSYRGYHGYTF
TRBV27	TRBJ2-7	CASSRNQGYLYEQYF
TRBV5-1	TRBJ1-4	CASSYKSRSDEKLFF
TRBV6-1	TRBJ1-5	CASSAGLQNQPQHF
TRBV6-1	TRBJ2-7	CASNRGLADSYEQYF
TRBV2	TRBJ2-7	CASRTSGTTYEQYF
TRBV7-6	TRBJ2-7	CASRYPGSYEQYF
TRBV18	TRBJ1-4	CASSPTNRGRNEKLFF
TRBV9	TRBJ2-2	CASSPRVNTGELFF